This TCR beta chain originates from a study of response to subunit inactivated influenza vaccine. V dropped 2 bases and J dropped 4; count of bases not matched to a gene: 7. This CDR3 contains 16 residues. Germline V gives CDR1 LGHDT, CDR2 YNNKEL (reference sequence). TCRdb re-analysed the RT-PCR reads in MiXCR, keeping a single row per CDR3 protein. The table lists hundreds of thousands of distinct CDR3 sequences, roughly 10% of them singletons. These data also formed part of another study, on T cells expressing NK-cell markers. From that paper: As the method of synthesis, 5'RACE template switching with UMIs yielded TCR beta cDNA. Of eight sequenced donors, seven were HCMV-seropositive and one HCMV-seronegative. Restriction of the sorted population to alpha-beta TCR T cells was achieved in several experiments with an anti-gamma-delta TCR antibody. The same clonotypes also predominated in the CD3+CD56-NKG2C+ fraction of several donors.

The starting material was PBMCs from blood, obtained on the day of vaccination. This chain joins TRBV3-1 and TRBJ2-1; the match to TRBD2 covers 8 bases. The TCR originated in a man aged 45-65 years who received an inactivated influenza vaccine. The CDR3: CASSQYSGGPYNEQFF. Here the CDR3 DNA reads TGTGCCAGCAGCCAATATTCGGGGGGGCCTTACAATGAGCAGTTCTTC.